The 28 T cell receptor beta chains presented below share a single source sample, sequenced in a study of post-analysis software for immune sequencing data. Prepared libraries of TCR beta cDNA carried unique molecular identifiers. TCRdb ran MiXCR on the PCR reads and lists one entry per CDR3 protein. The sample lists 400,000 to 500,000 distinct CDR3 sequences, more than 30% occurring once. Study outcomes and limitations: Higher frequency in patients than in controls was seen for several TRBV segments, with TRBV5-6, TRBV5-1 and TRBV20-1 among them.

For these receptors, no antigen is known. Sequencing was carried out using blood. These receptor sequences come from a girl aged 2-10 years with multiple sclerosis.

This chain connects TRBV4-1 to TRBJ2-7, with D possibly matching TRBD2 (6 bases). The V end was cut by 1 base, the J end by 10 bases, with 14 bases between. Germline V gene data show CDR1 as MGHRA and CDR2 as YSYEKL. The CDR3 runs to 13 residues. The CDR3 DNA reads TGCGCCAGCAGCCAAGTCGGAGGGGAGGCCCAGTACTTC. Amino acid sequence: CASSQVGGEAQYF.

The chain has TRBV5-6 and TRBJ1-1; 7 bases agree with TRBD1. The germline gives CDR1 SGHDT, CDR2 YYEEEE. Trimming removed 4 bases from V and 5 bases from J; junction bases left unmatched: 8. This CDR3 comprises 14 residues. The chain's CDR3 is CASSPRGRQTEAFF. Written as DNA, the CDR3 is TGTGCCAGCAGCCCAAGGGGGCGGCAGACTGAAGCTTTCTTT.

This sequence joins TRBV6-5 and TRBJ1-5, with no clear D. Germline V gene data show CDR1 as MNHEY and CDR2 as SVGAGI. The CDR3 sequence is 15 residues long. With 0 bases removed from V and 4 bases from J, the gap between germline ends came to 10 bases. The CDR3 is CASSYSESPNQPQHF. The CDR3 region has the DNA TGTGCCAGCAGTTACTCGGAGAGTCCTAATCAGCCCCAGCATTTT.

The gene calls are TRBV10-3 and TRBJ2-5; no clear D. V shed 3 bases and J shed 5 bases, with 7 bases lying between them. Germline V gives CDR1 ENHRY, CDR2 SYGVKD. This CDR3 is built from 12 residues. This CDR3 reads CAISESSETQYF. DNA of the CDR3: TGTGCCATCAGTGAATCCTCGGAGACCCAGTACTTC.

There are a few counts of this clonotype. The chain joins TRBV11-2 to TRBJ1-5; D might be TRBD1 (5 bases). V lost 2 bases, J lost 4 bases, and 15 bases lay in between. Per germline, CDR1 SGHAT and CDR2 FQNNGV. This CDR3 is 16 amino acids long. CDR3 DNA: TGTGCCAGCAGCTTACGACACGGGGCGGTAAATCAGCCCCAGCATTTT. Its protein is CASSLRHGAVNQPQHF.

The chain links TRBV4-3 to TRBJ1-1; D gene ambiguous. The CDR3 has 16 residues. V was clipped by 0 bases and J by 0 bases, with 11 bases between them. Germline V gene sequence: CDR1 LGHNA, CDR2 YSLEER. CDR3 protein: CASSQEVSKMNTEAFF. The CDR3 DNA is TGCGCCAGCAGCCAAGAGGTCAGTAAAATGAACACTGAAGCTTTCTTT.

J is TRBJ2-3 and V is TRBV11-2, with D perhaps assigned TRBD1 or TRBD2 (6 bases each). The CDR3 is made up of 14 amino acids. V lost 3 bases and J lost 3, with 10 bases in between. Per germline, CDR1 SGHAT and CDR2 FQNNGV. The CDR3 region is CASSFQGRTDTQYF. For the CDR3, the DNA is TGTGCCAGCAGCTTCCAGGGGAGGACAGATACGCAGTATTTT.

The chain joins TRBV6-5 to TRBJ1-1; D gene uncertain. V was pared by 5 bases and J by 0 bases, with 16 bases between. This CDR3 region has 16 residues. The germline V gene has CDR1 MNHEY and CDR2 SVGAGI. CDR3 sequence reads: CASSLDRPSMNTEAFF. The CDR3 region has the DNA TGTGCCAGCAGTCTGGACCGTCCATCGATGAACACTGAAGCTTTCTTT.

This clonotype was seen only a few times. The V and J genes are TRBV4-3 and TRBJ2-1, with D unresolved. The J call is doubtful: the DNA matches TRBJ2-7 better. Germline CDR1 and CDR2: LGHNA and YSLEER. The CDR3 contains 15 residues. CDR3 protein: CASSQDLVPYNEQYF. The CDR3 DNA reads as TGCGCCAGCAGCCAAGACCTAGTGCCTTACAATGAGCAGTACTTC.

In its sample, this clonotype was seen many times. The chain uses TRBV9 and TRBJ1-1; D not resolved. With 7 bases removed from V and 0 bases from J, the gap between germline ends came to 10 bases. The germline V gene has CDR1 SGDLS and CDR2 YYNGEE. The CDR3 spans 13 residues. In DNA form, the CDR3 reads TGTGCCAGCTCCATCGGGGTGAACACTGAAGCTTTCTTT. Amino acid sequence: CASSIGVNTEAFF.

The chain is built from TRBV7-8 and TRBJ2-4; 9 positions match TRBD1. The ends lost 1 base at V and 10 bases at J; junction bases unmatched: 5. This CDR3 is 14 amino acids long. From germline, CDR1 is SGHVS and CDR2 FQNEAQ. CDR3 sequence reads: CASSLVVDRGIQYF. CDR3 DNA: TGTGCCAGCAGCTTAGTGGTGGACAGGGGAATTCAGTACTTC.

For the CDR3, the DNA is TGTGCCAGCAGCCAAGACAGCTTTGGGGCCAACGTCCTGACTTTC. The encoded protein is CASSQDSFGANVLTF. The gene calls are TRBV4-2 and TRBJ2-6; the D is unclear. Germline V CDR1 and CDR2: LGHNA, YNFKEQ. The germline V and J ends were trimmed by 0 bases and 3 bases, with 6 bases remaining between them. The CDR3 length is 15 residues.

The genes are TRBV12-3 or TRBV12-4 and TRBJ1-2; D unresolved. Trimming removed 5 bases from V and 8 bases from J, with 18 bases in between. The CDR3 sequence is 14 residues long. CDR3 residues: CASSPQRSGRGYTF. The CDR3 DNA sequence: TGTGCCAGCAGTCCACAACGTTCGGGGAGAGGCTACACCTTC.

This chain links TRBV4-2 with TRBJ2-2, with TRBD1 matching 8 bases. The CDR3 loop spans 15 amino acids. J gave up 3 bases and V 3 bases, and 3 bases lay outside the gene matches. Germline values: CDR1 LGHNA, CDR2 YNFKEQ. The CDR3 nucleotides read TGTGCCAGCAGCCATACGACAGGGGACACCGGGGAGCTGTTTTTT. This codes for CASSHTTGDTGELFF.

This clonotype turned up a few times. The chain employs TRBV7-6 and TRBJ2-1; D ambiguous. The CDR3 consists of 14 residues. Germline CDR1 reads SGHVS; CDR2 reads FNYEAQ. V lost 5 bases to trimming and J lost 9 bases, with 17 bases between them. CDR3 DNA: TGTGCCAGCAGCCCATATGCGCCTATTTTTGAGCAGTTCTTC. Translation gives CASSPYAPIFEQFF.

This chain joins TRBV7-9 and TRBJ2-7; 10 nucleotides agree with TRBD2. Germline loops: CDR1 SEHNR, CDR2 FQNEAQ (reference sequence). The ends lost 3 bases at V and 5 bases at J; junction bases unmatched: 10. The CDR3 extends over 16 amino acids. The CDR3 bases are TGTGCCAGCAGCTTTCTACTAGCGGGGACCTTTAACGAGCAGTACTTC. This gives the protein CASSFLLAGTFNEQYF.

For the CDR3, the DNA is TGTGCCAGCAGTTTAATGGTCCACGAGAGAGATACGCAGTATTTT. It translates to CASSLMVHERDTQYF. The genes are TRBV28 and TRBJ2-3, with no clear D. Trimming left V 2 bases short and J 5 bases short, with 14 bases between. The CDR3 length is 15 residues. CDR1 is MDHEN, CDR2 SYDVKM, per germline.

As DNA, the CDR3 is TGCAGTGCTAGAGATCAATTAGACGATGGCTACACCTTC. Protein sequence: CSARDQLDDGYTF. The chain is built from TRBV20-1 and TRBJ1-2, with no clear D. Looked up from germline, CDR1 is DFQATT and CDR2 is SNEGSKA (reference sequence). This CDR3 region has 13 residues. V was trimmed by 0 bases and J by 6 bases, leaving 11 bases between them.

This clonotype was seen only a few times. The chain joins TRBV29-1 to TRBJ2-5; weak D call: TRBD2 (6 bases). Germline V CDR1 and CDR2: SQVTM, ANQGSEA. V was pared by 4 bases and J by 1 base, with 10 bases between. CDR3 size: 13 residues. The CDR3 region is CSVVGEAQETQYF. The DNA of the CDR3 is TGCAGCGTTGTAGGGGAGGCCCAAGAGACCCAGTACTTC.

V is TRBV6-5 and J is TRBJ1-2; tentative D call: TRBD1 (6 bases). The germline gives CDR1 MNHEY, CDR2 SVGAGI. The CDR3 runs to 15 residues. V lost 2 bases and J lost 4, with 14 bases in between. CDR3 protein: CASSYLYRGLYGYTF. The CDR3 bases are TGTGCCAGCAGTTACCTGTACCGGGGGCTCTATGGCTACACCTTC.

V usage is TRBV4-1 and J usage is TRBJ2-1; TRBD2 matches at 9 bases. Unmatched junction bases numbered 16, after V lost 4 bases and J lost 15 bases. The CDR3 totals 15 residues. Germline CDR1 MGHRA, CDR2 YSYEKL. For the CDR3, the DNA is TGCGCCAGCAGCCGTAGTTATCCCGGGACTAGCATTCGGTTCTTC. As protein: CASSRSYPGTSIRFF.

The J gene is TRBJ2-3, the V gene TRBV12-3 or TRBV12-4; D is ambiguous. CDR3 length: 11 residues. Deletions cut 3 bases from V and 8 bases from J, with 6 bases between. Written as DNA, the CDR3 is TGTGCCAGCAGTTTGGACGGTACGCAGTATTTT. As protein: CASSLDGTQYF.

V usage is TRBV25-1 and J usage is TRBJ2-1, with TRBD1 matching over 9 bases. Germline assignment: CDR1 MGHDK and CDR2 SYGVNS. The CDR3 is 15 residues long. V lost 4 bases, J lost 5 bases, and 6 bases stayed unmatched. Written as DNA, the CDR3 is TGTGCCAGCAGTGGCCGGGACAGGGTTGACAATGAGCAGTTCTTC. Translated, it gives CASSGRDRVDNEQFF.

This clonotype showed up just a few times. The CDR3 spells CASSQGPFYEQYF. The CDR3 region has the DNA TGCGCCAGCAGCCAAGGGCCATTCTACGAGCAGTACTTC. The rearrangement links TRBV4-1 to TRBJ2-5; no firm D call. Matching the DNA end better, TRBJ2-7 makes the J call doubtful. The CDR3 is made up of 13 amino acids. Germline V gives CDR1 MGHRA, CDR2 YSYEKL.

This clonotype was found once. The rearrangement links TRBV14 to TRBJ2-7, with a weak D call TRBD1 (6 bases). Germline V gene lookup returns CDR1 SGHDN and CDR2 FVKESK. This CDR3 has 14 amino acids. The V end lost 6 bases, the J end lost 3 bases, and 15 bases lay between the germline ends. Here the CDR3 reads CASRGGTRDYEQYF. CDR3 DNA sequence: TGTGCCAGCAGGGGTGGGACACGAGACTACGAGCAGTACTTC.

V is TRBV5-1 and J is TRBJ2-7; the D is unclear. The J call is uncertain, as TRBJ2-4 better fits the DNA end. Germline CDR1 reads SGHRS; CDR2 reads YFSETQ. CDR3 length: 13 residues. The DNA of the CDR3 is TGCGCCAGCAGCTTGGGTGGTCGGAACATTCAGTACTTC. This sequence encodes CASSLGGRNIQYF.

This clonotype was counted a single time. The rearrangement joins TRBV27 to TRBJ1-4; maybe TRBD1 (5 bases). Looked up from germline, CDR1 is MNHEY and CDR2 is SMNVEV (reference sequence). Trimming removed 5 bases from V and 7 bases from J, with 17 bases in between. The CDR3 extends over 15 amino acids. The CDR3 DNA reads TGTGCCAGCAGTGGCCCTGGTTTAAGGGGTGAAAAACTGTTTTTT. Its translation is CASSGPGLRGEKLFF.

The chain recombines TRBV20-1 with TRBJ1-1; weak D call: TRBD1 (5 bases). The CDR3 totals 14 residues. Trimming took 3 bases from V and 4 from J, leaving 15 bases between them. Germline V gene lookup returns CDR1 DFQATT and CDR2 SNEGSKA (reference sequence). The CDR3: CSASRAGGGTEAFF. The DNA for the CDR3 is TGCAGTGCTAGCCGTGCCGGGGGGGGCACTGAAGCTTTCTTT.